Listed below are T cell receptor beta chains from one sample, sequenced in a study of beta chain features in type 1 diabetes. TCRdb's copy holds only in-frame clones and misses some; the assay was immunoSEQ multiplex PCR. The sample holds 680,000 or so clones; 15% to 18% are singletons and the top ten take more than 0.08%. Sequenced input: naive CD4+ T cells from blood. All receptors derive from a young man in good health. Both conserved end residues are part of each CDR3.

TRBV5-1 14 CASSFDRSGNTIYF
TRBV5-4 15 CASSYGTGVYNEQFF
TRBV28 14 CASSLTTSLNEQFF
TRBV28 15 CASSPLTAQAYEQYF
TRBV27 16 CASSLKPGTASYEQYF
TRBV14 15 CASSLSGTGAYGYTF
TRBV5-4 17 CASSRFGGGRAEDTQYF
TRBV19 19 CASIALGRPRAEKNEKLFF
TRBV5-4 14 CASSLTGTGDGYTF
TRBV7-9 15 CASSARDRGHYEQYF
TRBV5-4 15 CASSWRGQGAYEQYF
TRBV29-1 14 CSVLPGLAGDEQYF
TRBV4-2 16 CASSQELVGGLKTQYF
TRBV29-1 16 CSVDRDRGLVGQVRTF
TRBV7-9 14 CASSSSRRYTEAFF
TRBV2 13 CASSEVRTYEQYF
TRBV7-2 16 CASSLRGGRGSSPLHF
TRBV28 15 CASTPGGASNQPQHF
TRBV29-1 14 CSVGRDRTSYEQYF
TRBV15 14 CATSNQGAGNTIYF
TRBV7-9 15 CASSPPGLANNEQFF
TRBV6-5 12 CASSFRTDTQYF
TRBV5-6 14 CASSTGLAGETQYF
TRBV11-1 11 CASTNRETQYF
TRBV14 15 CASSQGGTIADTQYF
TRBV6-1 14 CASSTRTGLYEQYF
TRBV5-5 15 CASRDPGLAIYEQYF
TRBV5-1 16 CASSPPLAGASSTQYF
TRBV5-1 17 CASGSFGRTRSTDTQYF
TRBV5-6 16 CASSLVRGVSTDTQYF
TRBV4-1 15 CASSRLTGMNNEQFF
TRBV27 13 CASSPWGTDTQYF
TRBV7-2 16 CASSRLRGGSGNTIYF
TRBV28 15 CASRTPGAGGDTQYF
TRBV5-1 18 CASSSGRLAGVNTGELFF
TRBV9 17 CASSVGYPRKGTDTQYF
TRBV5-5 15 CASSQDWWLQETQYF
TRBV10-3 12 CAIRGTGSEQYF
TRBV5-1 14 CASSLDGGNQPQHF
TRBV5-4 15 CASSPGGQAGNTIYF
TRBV15 13 CATSRDYYTEAFF
TRBV10-3 15 CAIRVGTSGLYEQYF
TRBV21-1 14 CASSTAGQCGELFF
TRBV25-1 18 CASSEYRGQINANEKLFF
TRBV12-5 12 CASGLTRHEAFF
TRBV2 14 CASIKGVLGETQYF